The 8 T cell receptor beta chains listed next were all sequenced from one sample in a study of shared clonotypes between healthy human individuals. This table comes from immunoSEQ multiplex PCR, and its TCRdb copy is limited to in-frame clones, with some not included. The sample records 550,000 to 600,000 clones, nearly 98% being singletons. Cells designated naive CD8 were CD45RO-negative and were positively selected for CCR7, with terminally differentiated effector memory CD45RA+ cells excluded. The specimen was naive CD8+ T cells sorted from blood. Receptors were obtained from a man aged 25-45 years in good health.

As to this clone: The same CDR3 is also encoded by other DNA sequences in this sample. V and J are TRBV5-4 and TRBJ2-7, with no clear D. V lost 1 base, J lost 2 bases, and 10 bases lay in between. CDR3 length: 14 residues. Germline V gives CDR1 SGHNT, CDR2 YYREEE (reference sequence). CDR3: CASSLRDSPYEQYF. The CDR3 DNA follows: TGTGCCAGCAGCTTGAGGGATTCTCCCTACGAGCAGTACTTC.

To note about this clone: In the same sample, other DNA sequences code for this CDR3. The chain couples TRBV27 to TRBJ1-1; no clear D gene. V lost 1 base and J lost 2, with 5 bases in between. The CDR3 is 13 amino acids. In germline, CDR1 is MNHEY, CDR2 SMNVEV (reference sequence). This chain's CDR3 is CASSLFSNTEAFF. DNA for the CDR3: TGTGCCAGCAGTTTATTCAGCAACACTGAAGCTTTCTTT.

This CDR3 reads CASSLQGEETQYF. CDR3 in DNA: TGTGCCAGCAGCCTACAGGGGGAAGAGACCCAGTACTTC. This sequence joins TRBV7-3 and TRBJ2-5; 8 positions match TRBD1. CDR1 is SGHTA and CDR2 is FQGTGA in the germline V gene. Unmatched junction bases numbered 2, after V lost 5 bases and J lost 3 bases. This CDR3 comprises 13 residues.

The rearrangement links TRBV4-3 to TRBJ2-7; 12 bases agree with TRBD1. This CDR3 region has 16 residues. Germline V gene lookup returns CDR1 LGHNA and CDR2 YSLEER. V dropped 0 bases and J dropped 7; count of bases not matched to a gene: 7. The CDR3 coding sequence is TGCGCCAGCAGCCAAGAGACCGGGACAGGGGGCGATGAGCAGTACTTC. Protein sequence: CASSQETGTGGDEQYF.

The chain joins TRBV4-3 to TRBJ1-2; D gene unclear. The V end was cut by 0 bases, the J end by 3 bases, with 8 bases between. This CDR3 contains 14 residues. CDR1 and CDR2 from the germline V gene are LGHNA and YSLEER. The CDR3 spells CASSQERADYGYTF. Written as DNA, the CDR3 is TGCGCCAGCAGCCAAGAGCGGGCAGACTATGGCTACACCTTC.

The J gene is TRBJ2-1, the V gene TRBV5-6; 8 bases are shared with TRBD2. The V gene end was trimmed by 2 bases and the J gene end by 5 bases; junction bases not matched to a gene: 6. Germline V gene lookup returns CDR1 SGHDT and CDR2 YYEEEE. This CDR3 contains 15 residues. The DNA of the CDR3 is TGTGCCAGCAGCTTCGGCGGGAGGTCCCACAATGAGCAGTTCTTC. Its translation: CASSFGGRSHNEQFF.

This chain uses TRBV5-4 with TRBJ2-1, with D hard to call. The length of the CDR3 is 15 residues. CDR1 and CDR2 from the germline V gene are SGHNT and YYREEE (reference sequence). The V end was cut by 4 bases, the J end by 4 bases, with 15 bases between. CDR3 nucleotides: TGTGCCAGCAGCCACGACACCGAACTTTACAATGAGCAGTTCTTC. It is translated as CASSHDTELYNEQFF.

The gene calls are TRBV7-8 and TRBJ2-1; weak D call: TRBD2 (6 bases). Trimming removed 4 bases from V and 3 bases from J, with 13 bases in between. CDR3 length: 15 residues. Germline loops: CDR1 SGHVS, CDR2 FQNEAQ. The DNA of the CDR3 is TGTGCCAGCAGCTCGCCGGGAGCCAACTACAATGAGCAGTTCTTC. Encoded protein: CASSSPGANYNEQFF.